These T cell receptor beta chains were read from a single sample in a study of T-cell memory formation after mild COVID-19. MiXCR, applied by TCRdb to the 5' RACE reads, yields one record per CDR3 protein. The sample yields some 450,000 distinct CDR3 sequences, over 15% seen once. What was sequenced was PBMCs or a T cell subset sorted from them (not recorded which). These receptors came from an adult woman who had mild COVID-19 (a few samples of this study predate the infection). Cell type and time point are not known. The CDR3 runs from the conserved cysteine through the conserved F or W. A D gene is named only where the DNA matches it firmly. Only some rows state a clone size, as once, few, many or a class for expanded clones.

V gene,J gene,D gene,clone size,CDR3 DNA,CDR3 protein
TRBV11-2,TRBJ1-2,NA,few,TGTGCCAGCAGCGCCGTAACCAACTCGCCGGGGATAGGCTACACCTTC,CASSAVTNSPGIGYTF
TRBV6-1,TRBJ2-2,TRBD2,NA,TGTGCCAGCAGTGATGGGACTAGGTCCGGGGAGCTGTTTTTT,CASSDGTRSGELFF
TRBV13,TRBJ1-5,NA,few,TGTGCCAGCAGCCGTGGGGGGGCGAATCAGCCCCAGCATTTT,CASSRGGANQPQHF
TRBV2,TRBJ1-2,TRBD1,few,TGTGCCAGCAGTGAGCTTCGGCAGGGGGGGTATGGCTACACCTTC,CASSELRQGGYGYTF
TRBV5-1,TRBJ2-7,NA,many,TGCGCCAGCAGCTTGGTCACTGGGGGCTACGAGCAGTACTTC,CASSLVTGGYEQYF
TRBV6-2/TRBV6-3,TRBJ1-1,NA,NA,TGTGCCAGCAGGGTATGGGGCACTGAAGCTTTCTTT,CASRVWGTEAFF
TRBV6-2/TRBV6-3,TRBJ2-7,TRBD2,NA,TGTGCCAGCAGTTACGGAGCGGGAGTGATCTACGAGCAGTACTTC,CASSYGAGVIYEQYF
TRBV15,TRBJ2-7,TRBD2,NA,TGTGCCACCAGCAGAGCCCCACCGGGACTAGCGGGAGGATACGAGCAGTACTTC,CATSRAPPGLAGGYEQYF
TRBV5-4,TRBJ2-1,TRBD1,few,TGTGCCAGCAAACCCGGGACAGGGGGGAATGAGCAGTTCTTC,CASKPGTGGNEQFF
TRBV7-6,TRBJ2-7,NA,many,TGTGCCAGCAGCCCGCTCTCCGGGGGGACAGCTTACGAGCAGTACTTC,CASSPLSGGTAYEQYF
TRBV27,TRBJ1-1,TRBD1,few,TGTGCCAGCAGCGAACAGGGGGCACCTGCTCGAAGCACTGAAGCTTTCTTT,CASSEQGAPARSTEAFF
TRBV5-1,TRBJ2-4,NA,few,TGCGCCAGCAGCTTGGACCTAGCTCCCGGAGCCAAAAACATTCAGTACTTC,CASSLDLAPGAKNIQYF
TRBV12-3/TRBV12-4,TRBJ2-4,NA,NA,TGTGCCAGCAGTTTGCAGGAGCTAGCCAAAAACATTCAGTACTTC,CASSLQELAKNIQYF
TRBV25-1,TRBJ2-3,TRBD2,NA,TGTGCCAGCAGTCCCCACGGCGGGGGGCCGTCAGATACGCAGTATTTT,CASSPHGGGPSDTQYF
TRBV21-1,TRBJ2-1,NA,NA,TGTGCCAGCAGCAAAGATTTGGACAGATACAATGAGCAGTTCTTC,CASSKDLDRYNEQFF
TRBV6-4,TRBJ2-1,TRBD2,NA,TGTGCCAGCAGTGACGCGACTAGCGGGAGGCATGAGCAGTTCTTC,CASSDATSGRHEQFF
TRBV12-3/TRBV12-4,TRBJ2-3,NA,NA,TGTGCCAGCCAGGGTTGGGGCACAGATACGCAGTATTTT,CASQGWGTDTQYF
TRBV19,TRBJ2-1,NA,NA,TGTGCCAGTAGTATAGGGGGGACTCCATACAACTACAATGAGCAGTTCTTC,CASSIGGTPYNYNEQFF
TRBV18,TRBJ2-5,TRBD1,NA,TGTGCCAGCTCACCGGGACAGGGGTCAGAGACCCAGTACTTC,CASSPGQGSETQYF
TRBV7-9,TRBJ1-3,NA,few,TGTGCCAGCAGCTTAGAAGCTGGAAACACCATATATTTT,CASSLEAGNTIYF
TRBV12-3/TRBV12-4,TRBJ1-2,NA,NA,TGTGCCAGCAGGACCCGCGTGGCAGGACCAAACTATGGCTACACCTTC,CASRTRVAGPNYGYTF
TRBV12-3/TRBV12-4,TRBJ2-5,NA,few,TGTGCCAGCAGTTTCGCAGAAGAGACCCAGTACTTC,CASSFAEETQYF
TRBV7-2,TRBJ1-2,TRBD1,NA,TGTGCCAGCAGCTTACGACCCGGGACAGGGATCTATGGCTACACCTTC,CASSLRPGTGIYGYTF
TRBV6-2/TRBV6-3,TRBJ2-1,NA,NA,TGTGCCAGCAGTTACTTCGGGGTCGGAGAGCAGTTCTTC,CASSYFGVGEQFF
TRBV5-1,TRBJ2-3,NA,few,TGCGCCAGCAGCGGGGGCGTCGGGACTGGGACCGGTACGCAGTATTTT,CASSGGVGTGTGTQYF
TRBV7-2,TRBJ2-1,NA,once,TGTGCCAGCAGCTTAGCGAGGGGGGGTCCCTACAAGGAGCAGTTCTTC,CASSLARGGPYKEQFF
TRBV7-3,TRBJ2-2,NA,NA,TGTGCCAGCAGCTTAGTTGGGGGGCAGAGCACCGGGGAGCTGTTTTTT,CASSLVGGQSTGELFF
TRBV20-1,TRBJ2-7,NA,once,TGCAGTGCTAGAGATGCCAGGGGTTACGAGCAGTACTTC,CSARDARGYEQYF
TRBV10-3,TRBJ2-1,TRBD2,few,TGTGCCTCCAGAGGGACTAGCGGGAGCTCCTACAATGAGCAGTTCTTC,CASRGTSGSSYNEQFF
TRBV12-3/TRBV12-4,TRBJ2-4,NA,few,TGTGCCAGCAGCTTGACTAGAGGGAACATTCAGTACTTC,CASSLTRGNIQYF
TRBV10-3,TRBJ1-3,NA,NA,TGTGCCATCAGTGAGAGTTTTGGAAACACCATATATTTT,CAISESFGNTIYF
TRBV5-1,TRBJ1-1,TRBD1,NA,TGCGCCAGCAGCCGGGGGACAGGCGAGAACACTGAAGCTTTCTTT,CASSRGTGENTEAFF
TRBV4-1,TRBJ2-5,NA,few,TGCGCCAGCAGCCAAGCCGGGACTCCGGGGCCCGGGTCCCAGTACTTC,CASSQAGTPGPGSQYF
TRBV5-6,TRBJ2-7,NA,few,TGTGCCAGCAGCTTCGGACTGGACTACGAGCAGTACTTC,CASSFGLDYEQYF
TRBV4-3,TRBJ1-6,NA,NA,TGCGCCAGCAGCCAAGATCCGTTAGGGGATTCACCCCTCCACTTT,CASSQDPLGDSPLHF
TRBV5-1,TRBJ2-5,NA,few,TGCGCCAGCAGCTTGGATGGGACCCAGTACTTC,CASSLDGTQYF
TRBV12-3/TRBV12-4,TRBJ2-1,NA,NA,TGTGCCAGCAGTTCCCTCTTGGGGTACAATGAGCAGTTCTTC,CASSSLLGYNEQFF
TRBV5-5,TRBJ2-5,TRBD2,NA,TGTGCCAGCAGCTTGGAAGGGGATTCGACTAGCGGGAGACAGACCCAGTACTTC,CASSLEGDSTSGRQTQYF
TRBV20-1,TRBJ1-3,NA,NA,TGCAGTGCTAGAGATGACCTCGGGACCCAGGGAGGAAACACCATATATTTT,CSARDDLGTQGGNTIYF
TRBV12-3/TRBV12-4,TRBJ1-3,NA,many,TGTGCCAGCAGTTCTGGGGAGATGTCCCATTTT,CASSSGEMSHF
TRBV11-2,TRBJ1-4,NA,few,TGTGCCAGCAGCCCAGGCCCCGGGGCGGGTGAAAAACTGTTTTTT,CASSPGPGAGEKLFF
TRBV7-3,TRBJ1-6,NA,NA,TGTGCCAGCAGCTTGGGTCAGGAGAATTCACCCCTCCACTTT,CASSLGQENSPLHF